This entry lists 13 T cell receptor beta chains sequenced from one sample in a study of spatial heterogeneity in lung cancer (dated by TCRdb to the late 2010s). The library was produced with 5' RACE. Data came from a NextSeq 500. TCRdb took the public reads, trimmed them with fastp at Q25, ran MiXCR for clone calling and kept in-frame beta chains. One record per CDR3 amino acid sequence lists the most common genes and DNA. Across this sample there are under 150,000 distinct CDR3 sequences, with 12% seen only once. 15% to 20% of the sample goes to the ten largest clones. The time point label here, explained by the study, means: blood at routine non-recurrence follow-up after resection. Without any cell sorting, TCR sequencing was performed on whole RNA extracted either from tumor and nontumor lung tissue or from cryopreserved PBMC samples. The sequenced sample was PBMCs, obtained at follow-up. The receptors derive from a male donor with early-stage non-small cell lung cancer.

This clonotype was seen ten or more times. The chain is built from TRBV29-1 and TRBJ2-5; D uncertain. The length of the CDR3 is 11 residues. Germline V gene data show CDR1 as SQVTM and CDR2 as ANQGSEA. Trimming left V 3 bases short and J 0 bases short, with 2 bases between. CDR3 residues: CSVEYQETQYF. The CDR3 DNA sequence: TGCAGCGTTGAGTACCAAGAGACCCAGTACTTC. Filled out from reference TRBV29-1 and TRBJ2-5, the complete variable domain reads SAVISQKPSRDICQRGTSLTIQCQVDSQVTMMFWYRQQPGQSLTLIATANQGSEATYESGFVIDKFPISRPNLTFSTLTVSNMSPEDSSIYLCSVEYQETQYFGPGTRLLVL.

This clonotype turned up a few times. CDR3 in DNA: TGCAGCGCCGCCTGGACAGGGAACACCGGGGAGCTGTTTTTT. The encoded protein is CSAAWTGNTGELFF. The chain carries TRBV29-1 and TRBJ2-2; TRBD1 matches 7 bases. The germline V gene has CDR1 SQVTM and CDR2 ANQGSEA. V trimming: 7 bases; J trimming: 1 base; junction bases outside the gene matches: 6. CDR3 length: 14 amino acids.

The V gene is TRBV18, the J gene TRBJ2-5; D is possibly TRBD1 or TRBD2 (5 bases each). V was pared by 0 bases and J by 7 bases, with 9 bases between. This CDR3 is built from 13 residues. CDR1 is KGHSH, CDR2 LQKENI, per germline. The CDR3 protein is CASSPPVGGTQYF. As DNA, the CDR3 is TGTGCCAGCTCACCACCGGTTGGGGGGACCCAGTACTTC.

Ten or more counts support this clonotype. This chain connects TRBV5-1 to TRBJ2-7; 11 bases line up with TRBD1. There are 14 residues in the CDR3. CDR1 is SGHRS, CDR2 YFSETQ, per germline. Unmatched junction bases numbered 8, after V lost 9 bases and J lost 3 bases. The CDR3 DNA reads TGCGCCACTAGAAGGGACAGGGGGTTCTACGAGCAGTACTTC. Encoded protein: CATRRDRGFYEQYF.

The gene calls are TRBV7-9 and TRBJ1-5; a possible D gene is TRBD1 (5 bases). The CDR3 covers 15 residues. V lost 1 base, J lost 0 bases, and 7 bases lay in between. Germline CDR1 SEHNR, CDR2 FQNEAQ (reference sequence). DNA of the CDR3: TGTGCCAGCAGCTTAGAGGGGCTTAGCAATCAGCCCCAGCATTTT. Protein product: CASSLEGLSNQPQHF.

This chain joins TRBV28 and TRBJ1-5; 9 nucleotides agree with TRBD1. Germline lookup yields CDR1 MDHEN and CDR2 SYDVKM. V dropped 7 bases and J dropped 6; count of bases not matched to a gene: 7. The CDR3 is 14 amino acids. The CDR3 bases are TGTGCCAGCATTACAGGGGGCTTGGTTCAGCCCCAGCATTTT. The encoded protein is CASITGGLVQPQHF. Filled out from reference TRBV28 and TRBJ1-5, the complete variable domain reads DVKVTQSSRYLVKRTGEKVFLECVQDMDHENMFWYRQDPGLGLRLIYFSYDVKMKEKGDIPEGYSVSREKKERFSLILESASTNQTSMYLCASITGGLVQPQHFGDGTRLSIL.

This clonotype was observed many times. CDR3 in amino acids: CASSKEGWTGSETQYF. CDR3 bases: TGTGCCAGCAGCAAAGAGGGATGGACGGGCTCTGAGACCCAGTACTTC. J is TRBJ2-5 and V is TRBV21-1. TRBV21-1 is flagged as a pseudogene. This CDR3 is 16 amino acids long.

The V gene is TRBV20-1, the J gene TRBJ2-1; possible D gene TRBD1, 6 bases. Between the trimmed V and J ends, which lost 1 base and 4 bases, there was a span of 14 bases. Germline CDR1 reads DFQATT; CDR2 reads SNEGSKA (reference sequence). This CDR3 comprises 15 residues. The CDR3 DNA reads as TGCAGTGCTAGAGCGCCAGGGGCCCTATACAATGAGCAGTTCTTC. Encoded protein: CSARAPGALYNEQFF.

This clonotype was counted many times. The CDR3 sequence: CSARPVEGDQPQHF. The CDR3 nucleotides are TGCAGTGCTAGGCCCGTGGAGGGTGATCAGCCCCAGCATTTT. V usage is TRBV20-1 and J usage is TRBJ1-5; D uncertain. There are 14 residues in the CDR3. The germline CDR1 and CDR2 sequences are DFQATT and SNEGSKA (reference sequence). Trimming pared 3 bases from V and 5 bases from J, leaving 14 bases between.

In its sample, this clonotype was seen a few times. This chain connects TRBV10-3 to TRBJ2-7; possible D gene TRBD1, 7 bases. V shed 7 bases and J shed 2 bases, with 12 bases lying between them. Germline assignment: CDR1 ENHRY and CDR2 SYGVKD. This CDR3 is built from 13 residues. The chain's CDR3 is CAITQGGTYEQYF. CDR3 nucleotide sequence: TGTGCCATCACGCAGGGGGGAACCTACGAGCAGTACTTC.

This clonotype was observed many times. This sequence joins TRBV20-1 and TRBJ2-5, with 13 bases fitting TRBD2. CDR1 DFQATT and CDR2 SNEGSKA come from the germline V gene (reference sequence). The CDR3 sequence is 15 residues long. The V segment lost 5 bases and the J segment 1 base; nucleotides outside the gene matches: 4. For the CDR3, the DNA is TGCAGTGCTCGACTAGCGGGGGGCCTCCAAGAGACCCAGTACTTC. This translates into CSARLAGGLQETQYF.

This chain uses TRBV5-1 with TRBJ2-7; D remains ambiguous. Trimming removed 3 bases at V and 2 bases at J, with 12 bases between. This CDR3 comprises 14 residues. Germline lookup yields CDR1 SGHRS and CDR2 YFSETQ. CDR3 DNA: TGCGCCAGCAGCTCCCTTGAGCATGCCTACGAGCAGTACTTC. Translating gives CASSSLEHAYEQYF.

This clonotype appeared a few times. The V and J genes are TRBV7-9 and TRBJ2-3; D is perhaps TRBD1 (5 bases). Trimming pared 4 bases from V and 6 bases from J, leaving 20 bases between. The CDR3 covers 16 residues. Germline loops: CDR1 SEHNR, CDR2 FQNEAQ (reference sequence). Here the CDR3 DNA reads TGTGCCAGCAGCTCACCTACAGGAAGGGGCGAGGATACGCAGTATTTT. Amino acids: CASSSPTGRGEDTQYF.